Presented here are 29 T cell receptor beta chains from one specimen sequenced in a study of memory CD4+ T cells and cytomegalovirus serostatus. Assay used: immunoSEQ multiplex PCR; TCRdb lists only in-frame clones, some missing. The sample consists of about 75,000 clones, approximately 78% of them appearing once. The sort gate was single viable CD3+CD4+CD8-CD45RO+ cells for memory CD4+ T cells. Sequencing was done on a sample of memory CD4+ T cells from blood. Every receptor here comes from an adult in good health and CMV-seropositive.

The chain carries TRBV18 and TRBJ1-1; TRBD1 matches at 7 bases. Looked up from germline, CDR1 is KGHSH and CDR2 is LQKENI. The CDR3 is 15 amino acids. Trimming removed 4 bases from V and 4 bases from J; junction bases left unmatched: 9. CDR3 loop: CASSLRQGLSTEAFF. The CDR3 DNA follows: TGTGCCAGCTCACTACGACAGGGATTGAGCACTGAAGCTTTCTTT.

V gene TRBV2 combines with J gene TRBJ1-5, with D hard to call. The CDR3 runs 13 residues. The V gene lost 7 bases and the J gene lost 3 bases, with 10 bases spanning the gap. Germline V lookup: CDR1 SNHLY, CDR2 FYNNEI. For the CDR3, the DNA is TGTGCCAGCACGTTAGGTCTCAATCAGCCCCAGCATTTT. Residues: CASTLGLNQPQHF.

This clone was seen just once. The junction departs from the called germline gene at one end, perhaps through a read error. The rearrangement uses TRBV10-3 and TRBJ1-1, with a possible D match to TRBD1 (5 bases). This CDR3 is 14 amino acids long. The germline V gene has CDR1 ENHRY and CDR2 SYGVKD. The CDR3 coding sequence is TGTGCCATCGGTGAGTTCGGGACGAACACTGAAGCTTTCTTT. Its protein product is CAIGEFGTNTEAFF.

This clone was detected once. The chain uses TRBV18 and TRBJ2-1; TRBD1 matches 7 bases. Germline-derived CDR1 and CDR2 are KGHSH and LQKENI. The CDR3 is 17 residues long. J lost 0 bases, V lost 1 base, and 6 bases had no gene match. CDR3 protein: CASSPRVRDSSYNEQFF. The CDR3 DNA reads as TGTGCCAGCTCACCACGAGTACGGGACAGCTCCTACAATGAGCAGTTCTTC.

This sequence joins TRBV27 and TRBJ1-1; D not resolved. The length of the CDR3 is 14 residues. Germline values: CDR1 MNHEY, CDR2 SMNVEV (reference sequence). V lost 6 bases to trimming and J lost 3 bases, with 14 bases between them. The CDR3 DNA reads TGTGCCAGCAGCCCGACGGAGGGTGACACTGAAGCTTTCTTT. Protein sequence: CASSPTEGDTEAFF.

The gene calls are TRBV29-1 and TRBJ2-7, with 9 bases that match TRBD1. CDR3 length: 12 residues. Trimming removed 5 bases from V and 3 bases from J; junction bases left unmatched: 2. Germline V gene data show CDR1 as SQVTM and CDR2 as ANQGSEA. The CDR3 DNA reads as TGCAGCGTTACGACAGGGGGCTACGAGCAGTACGTC. Encoded protein: CSVTTGGYEQYV.

The chain employs TRBV14 and TRBJ1-1; D not resolved. The germline V and J ends were trimmed by 1 base and 4 bases, with 13 bases remaining between them. The CDR3 runs 15 residues. CDR1 is SGHDN, CDR2 FVKESK, per germline. The CDR3 protein is CASSQATEEGTEAFF. As DNA, the CDR3 is TGTGCCAGCAGCCAAGCGACCGAGGAGGGCACTGAAGCTTTCTTT.

The chain carries TRBV6-6 and TRBJ1-5; D is unclear. With 2 bases removed from V and 9 bases from J, the gap between germline ends came to 8 bases. CDR1 is MNHNY, CDR2 SVGAGI, per germline (reference sequence). The CDR3 totals 12 residues. The DNA for the CDR3 is TGTGCCAGCAGTTACCTAGAAGGGCCCCAGCATTTT. Encoded protein: CASSYLEGPQHF.

This chain uses TRBV5-1 with TRBJ2-7; TRBD1 matches at 9 bases. V shed 2 bases and J 5 bases; nucleotides not matched to a gene: 2. Germline V lookup: CDR1 SGHRS, CDR2 YFSETQ. This CDR3 is built from 13 residues. This CDR3 is CASSFRTGDEQYF. In DNA, the CDR3 is TGCGCCAGCAGCTTTCGGACAGGGGACGAGCAGTACTTC.

The count of this clone is one. The chain uses TRBV4-3 and TRBJ1-1; D perhaps matches TRBD1 (5 bases). CDR1 and CDR2 (germline): LGHNA, YSLEER. V lost 2 bases and J lost 2, with 12 bases in between. The CDR3 has 15 residues. This CDR3 reads CASSQIDRENTEAFF. CDR3 in DNA: TGCGCCAGCAGCCAAATAGACAGAGAAAACACTGAAGCTTTCTTT.

The chain employs TRBV21-1 and TRBJ2-7; the table's D call of TRBD2 was not tested on the DNA. TRBV21-1 is tagged as a pseudogene. The CDR3 sequence is 15 residues long. The CDR3 bases are TGTGCCAGCAGCAATGAGAGGCGGGATCTCTACGAGCAGTACGTC. Its protein product is CASSNERRDLYEQYV.

The chain recombines TRBV4-1 with TRBJ2-5; 11 bases are shared with TRBD1. V lost 0 bases and J lost 5; bases outside the gene matches: 5. This CDR3 is built from 16 residues. Germline lookup yields CDR1 MGHRA and CDR2 YSYEKL. The CDR3 loop reads CASSQEGQGAWETQYF. The CDR3 nucleotides are TGCGCCAGCAGCCAAGAAGGACAGGGGGCATGGGAGACCCAGTACTTC.

The CDR3 reads CASSLWTAVTDTQYF. The CDR3 DNA is TGTGCCAGCAGCTTATGGACAGCCGTCACAGATACGCAGTATTTT. The rearrangement links TRBV7-2 to TRBJ2-3, with a weak D call TRBD1 (6 bases). CDR3 length: 15 amino acids. Germline loops: CDR1 SGHTA, CDR2 FQGNSA. Trimming took off 2 bases at V and 2 bases at J, with 11 bases between the two ends.

V usage is TRBV7-9 and J usage is TRBJ1-3; D is ambiguous. V shed 3 bases and J shed 0 bases, with 6 bases lying between them. This CDR3 has 14 amino acids. CDR1 SEHNR and CDR2 FQNEAQ come from the germline V gene (reference sequence). The CDR3 nucleotides read TGTGCCAGCAGCTTTTACTTCTCTGGAAACACCATATATTTT. Encoded protein: CASSFYFSGNTIYF.

V gene TRBV5-8 combines with J gene TRBJ2-1; D is unresolved. Deletions cut 3 bases from V and 0 bases from J, with 10 bases between. This CDR3 has 15 amino acids. Germline CDR1 SGHTS, CDR2 YDEGEE. The CDR3 region is CASSSDLASYNEQFF. The CDR3 DNA reads TGTGCCAGCAGCTCTGACTTAGCCTCCTACAATGAGCAGTTCTTC.

This chain uses TRBV6-6 with TRBJ2-1; D not certain. The CDR3 length is 14 residues. The V gene lost 0 bases and the J gene lost 7 bases, with 10 bases spanning the gap. In germline, CDR1 is MNHNY, CDR2 SVGAGI (reference sequence). The CDR3 nucleotides are TGTGCCAGCAGTTACTCGGAATCACAGAATGAGCAGTTCTTC. It specifies CASSYSESQNEQFF.

The chain is built from TRBV6-5 and TRBJ2-7; D is undetermined. Germline V gene sequence: CDR1 MNHEY, CDR2 SVGAGI. Trimming pared 6 bases from V and 2 bases from J, leaving 17 bases between. This CDR3 spans 15 amino acids. CDR3 region: CASSPSTAQTYEQYF. The CDR3 region has the DNA TGTGCCAGCAGCCCGTCAACAGCGCAAACCTACGAGCAGTACTTC.

By share, this clone counts as medium-sized. The rearrangement joins TRBV27 to TRBJ2-1; TRBD2 might be the D (6 bases). Germline-derived CDR1 and CDR2 are MNHEY and SMNVEV (reference sequence). Trimming left V 6 bases short and J 0 bases short, with 12 bases between. The CDR3 spans 15 residues. This CDR3 is CASSGTSSSYNEQFF. In DNA, the CDR3 is TGTGCCAGCAGCGGGACTTCCAGCTCCTACAATGAGCAGTTCTTC.

The V and J genes are TRBV9 and TRBJ2-3; TRBD1 is a possible D gene (5 bases). The CDR3 consists of 13 residues. The V gene's germline CDR1 is SGDLS and CDR2 YYNGEE. V lost 7 bases and J 3 bases, leaving 12 bases between the germline ends. This CDR3 is CASSFRATDTQYF. The CDR3 bases are TGTGCCAGCTCATTCAGGGCGACAGATACGCAGTATTTT.

The rearrangement joins TRBV5-1 to TRBJ1-5, with TRBD1 as a possible D gene (5 bases). Trimming stripped 0 bases from V and 1 base from J, with 5 bases between. This CDR3 has 14 residues. The germline CDR1 and CDR2 sequences are SGHRS and YFSETQ. The CDR3 loop reads CASSLGQSNQPQHF. In DNA form, the CDR3 reads TGCGCCAGCAGCTTGGGACAGAGCAATCAGCCCCAGCATTTT.

V gene TRBV18 combines with J gene TRBJ1-5, with a possible D match to TRBD1 (5 bases). The CDR3 contains 16 residues. Germline CDR1 KGHSH, CDR2 LQKENI. V was pared by 3 bases and J by 3 bases, with 15 bases between. The CDR3 protein is CASSPGTVGINQPQHF. Written as DNA, the CDR3 is TGTGCCAGCTCACCCGGGACGGTGGGGATCAATCAGCCCCAGCATTTT.

V gene TRBV10-3 combines with J gene TRBJ2-1; 13 nucleotides agree with TRBD2. V shed 6 bases, J shed 6 bases, and the junction held 5 bases outside the gene matches. This CDR3 spans 15 amino acids. Germline V CDR1 and CDR2: ENHRY, SYGVKD. CDR3 protein: CAISRGLAGINEQFF. CDR3 sequence (DNA): TGTGCCATCAGCAGGGGACTAGCGGGGATCAATGAGCAGTTCTTC.

The rearrangement joins TRBV6-5 to TRBJ2-3; D is perhaps TRBD2 (6 bases). V gave up 2 bases and J gave up 3 bases, with 12 bases separating them. The CDR3 runs to 15 residues. Per the germline V gene, CDR1 is MNHEY and CDR2 is SVGAGI. The DNA for the CDR3 is TGTGCCAGCAGTTACCCGCGGGACTTTACAGATACGCAGTATTTT. It translates to CASSYPRDFTDTQYF.

The V call is TRBV19, the J call TRBJ2-4, with unresolved D. V was pared by 5 bases and J by 0 bases, with 11 bases between. The length of the CDR3 is 15 residues. Germline CDR1 LNHDA, CDR2 SQIVND (reference sequence). The CDR3 region has the DNA TGTGCCAGTAGTGTGGCCGTTCAAGCCAAAAACATTCAGTACTTC. Its protein product is CASSVAVQAKNIQYF.

This rearrangement joins TRBV25-1 to TRBJ2-2, with 7 positions matching TRBD2. V trimming: 6 bases; J trimming: 4 bases; junction bases outside the gene matches: 2. The CDR3 runs 13 residues. Germline V CDR1 and CDR2: MGHDK, SYGVNS. CDR3 amino acids: CASSREGTGELFF. The CDR3 region has the DNA TGTGCCAGCAGCAGGGAGGGCACCGGGGAGCTGTTTTTT.

This clone was seen a few times. The V gene is TRBV5-1, the J gene TRBJ2-1; 8 positions match TRBD1. V trimming: 5 bases; J trimming: 2 bases; junction bases outside the gene matches: 6. The CDR3 has 15 residues. From germline, CDR1 is SGHRS and CDR2 YFSETQ. CDR3 sequence: CASREGQGTYNEQFF. The CDR3, as DNA: TGCGCCAGCAGGGAAGGACAGGGAACCTACAATGAGCAGTTCTTC.

The CDR3 is CASSVLGDEQFF. The CDR3 nucleotides read TGTGCCAGCAGTGTCCTCGGGGATGAGCAGTTCTTC. The V and J genes are TRBV25-1 and TRBJ2-1; possible D gene TRBD2, 5 bases. The V gene's germline CDR1 is MGHDK and CDR2 SYGVNS. The V gene lost 4 bases and the J gene lost 8 bases, with 9 bases spanning the gap. The CDR3 consists of 12 residues.

Comments on this clone: One end of the junction fails to match germline, which may point to a read error. The V and J genes are TRBV7-7 and TRBJ2-7; the D gene is possibly TRBD2 (5 bases). The CDR3 length is 13 residues. The germline CDR1 and CDR2 sequences are SSHAT and FNYEAQ (reference sequence). CDR3 region: CASSLGLGDEQYF. CDR3 nucleotides: TGTGCTAGCAGCTTAGGACTGGGTGACGAGCAGTACTTC. The full variable domain, its missing parts supplied by reference TRBV7-7 and TRBJ2-7, is GAGVSQSPRYKVTKRGQDVTLRCDPISSHATLYWYQQALGQGPEFLTYFNYEAQPDKSGLPSDRFSAERPEGSISTLTIQRTEQRDSAMYRCASSLGLGDEQYFGPGTRLTVT.

The chain uses TRBV9 and TRBJ1-2; TRBD1 is a possible D gene (6 bases). This CDR3 has 16 residues. V was cut by 3 bases and J by 4 bases, with 19 bases left in between. CDR1 and CDR2 (germline): SGDLS, YYNGEE. The CDR3 loop is CASSESRFGGSYGYTF. The CDR3 region has the DNA TGTGCCAGCAGCGAGAGTAGGTTCGGGGGCTCCTATGGCTACACCTTC. The full variable domain, with the rest looked up from reference TRBV9 and TRBJ1-2, is DSGVTQTPKHLITATGQRVTLRCSPRSGDLSVYWYQQSLDQGLQFLIQYYNGEERAKGNILERFSAQQFPDLHSELNLSSLELGDSALYFCASSESRFGGSYGYTFGSGTRLTVV.